The rows below give T cell receptor beta chains drawn from one sample of a study of vaccination effects on CD4 cells after COVID-19. TCRdb's table, derived via immunoSEQ multiplex PCR, lists solely in-frame clones and lacks some. The sample has roughly 68,000 clones, under 80% seen once. For these receptors, no antigen is known. This specimen was CD4+ T cells from PBMCs cultured without peptide, taken before COVID-19 vaccination. The receptors here all came from a human donor who had a prior SARS-CoV-2 infection. Each CDR3 is given with its conserved first and last residue. D genes are given only for firm matches. For some rows the clone size is stated as once, few or many, or as a class when expanded; others skip it.

V gene	D gene	J gene	clone size	CDR3 protein	CDR3 DNA
TRBV20-1	NA	TRBJ1-2	NA	CSLGWVGGYTF	TGCAGTCTGGGATGGGTAGGTGGCTACACCTTC
TRBV12-3/TRBV12-4	NA	TRBJ1-1	few	CASSRMGGTEAFF	TGTGCCAGCAGTAGGATGGGAGGGACTGAAGCTTTCTTT
TRBV24-1	TRBD2	TRBJ2-2	NA	CATSEPSSGWNTGELFF	TGTGCCACCAGTGAGCCCAGTAGCGGGTGGAACACCGGGGAGCTGTTTTTT
TRBV6-5	NA	TRBJ1-2	NA	CASRFREGEGYTF	TGTGCCAGCAGATTCAGGGAGGGCGAAGGCTACACCTTC
TRBV4-1	NA	TRBJ1-2	few	CASSQAHSIYGYTF	TGCGCCAGCAGCCAAGCGCACAGTATCTATGGCTACACCTTC
TRBV18	NA	TRBJ2-1	once	CASSPTQLSSYNEQFF	TGTGCCAGCTCACCAACCCAGCTGAGCTCCTACAATGAGCAGTTCTTC
TRBV6-5	TRBD1	TRBJ1-2	once	CASSKWDRPNYGYTF	TGTGCCAGCAGTAAATGGGACAGGCCAAACTATGGCTACACCTTC
TRBV5-6	NA	TRBJ1-2	NA	CASSLDPRTLNYGYTF	TGTGCCAGCAGCTTGGATCCTAGGACACTGAACTATGGCTACACCTTC
TRBV6-6	NA	TRBJ1-1	once	CASADNKGTEAFF	TGTGCCAGCGCTGATAACAAGGGAACTGAAGCTTTCTTT
TRBV5-1	NA	TRBJ1-1	NA	CASSWDLGEAFF	TGCGCCAGCAGCTGGGACCTAGGTGAAGCTTTCTTT
TRBV4-2	NA	TRBJ2-3	NA	CASSQALPTGDTQYF	TGTGCCAGCAGCCAAGCCCTTCCAACGGGAGATACGCAGTATTTT
TRBV25-1	NA	TRBJ1-2	NA	CASSEWVQTPYGYTF	TGTGCCAGCAGTGAATGGGTACAGACCCCCTATGGCTACACCTTC
TRBV30	NA	TRBJ1-5	NA	CAWSPGHLPSNQPQHF	TGTGCCTGGAGTCCCGGACATCTCCCGAGCAATCAGCCCCAGCATTTT